This TCR beta chain is from a study of shared clonotypes between healthy human individuals. Findings and limits, study-wide: Expectations were that clonotype sharing among donors would be affected by sequencing depth.

The authors divided CD4+ cells into CD45RA+ naive and CD45RA-negative memory subsets. The V and J ends lost 10 bases and 7 bases, in that order; junction bases with no gene match: 10. Germline V CDR1 and CDR2: MDHEN, SYDVKM. The CDR3 is made up of 14 amino acids. In the sorted-subset replicate PCRs, approximately 200 ng DNA, some 30,000 T cell genomes, was used. Method: immunoSEQ multiplex PCR; TCRdb's copy keeps in-frame clones and lacks some. This table has around 1.5 million clones, about 98% appearing once. Remarks on this clone: Its antigen is as yet unknown.

Source material: naive CD4+ T cells sorted from blood. Documented subset: CD45RA+ positively selected. The rearrangement joins TRBV28 to TRBJ1-4; TRBD1 agrees at 9 bases. This receptor was identified in a man aged 25 to 45 in good health. Here the CDR3 DNA reads TGTGCCACCGGGCCCACAGGGGGCGGTGAAAAACTGTTTTTT. Its protein is CATGPTGGGEKLFF. Based on the CDR3 plus reference TRBV28 and TRBJ1-4, the full variable domain is DVKVTQSSRYLVKRTGEKVFLECVQDMDHENMFWYRQDPGLGLRLIYFSYDVKMKEKGDIPEGYSVSREKKERFSLILESASTNQTSMYLCATGPTGGGEKLFFGSGTQLSVL.